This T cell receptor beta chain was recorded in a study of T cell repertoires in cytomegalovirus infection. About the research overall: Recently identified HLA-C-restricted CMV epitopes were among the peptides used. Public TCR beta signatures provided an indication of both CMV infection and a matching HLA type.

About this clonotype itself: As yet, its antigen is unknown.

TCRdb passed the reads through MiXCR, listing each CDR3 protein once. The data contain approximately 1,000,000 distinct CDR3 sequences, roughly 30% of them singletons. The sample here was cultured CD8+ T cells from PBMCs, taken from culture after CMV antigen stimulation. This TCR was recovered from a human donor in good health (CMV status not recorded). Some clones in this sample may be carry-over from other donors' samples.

CDR3 bases: TGTGCCAGCAGCTCCTTCGGACTAGCGGGGGGCTGGACCGGGGAGCTGTTTTTT. It specifies CASSSFGLAGGWTGELFF. The rearrangement links TRBV27 to TRBJ2-2; 14 bases align to TRBD2. V shed 6 bases and J 5 bases; nucleotides not matched to a gene: 11. The CDR3 has 18 residues. Germline V CDR1 and CDR2: MNHEY, SMNVEV (reference sequence).